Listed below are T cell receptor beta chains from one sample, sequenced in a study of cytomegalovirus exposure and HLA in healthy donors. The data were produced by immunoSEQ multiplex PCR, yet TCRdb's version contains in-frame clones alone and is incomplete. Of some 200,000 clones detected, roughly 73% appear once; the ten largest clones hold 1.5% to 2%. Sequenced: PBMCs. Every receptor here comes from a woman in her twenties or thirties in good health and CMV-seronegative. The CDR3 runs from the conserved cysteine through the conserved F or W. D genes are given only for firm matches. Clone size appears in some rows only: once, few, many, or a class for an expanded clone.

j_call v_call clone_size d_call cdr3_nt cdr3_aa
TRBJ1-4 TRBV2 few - TGTGCCAGCAGTGCCCGGAGGCCGCATAAACTGTTTTTT CASSARRPHKLFF
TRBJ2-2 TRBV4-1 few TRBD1 TGCGCCAGCAGCCAAGAGAGGGACAGGGCGTCCGGGGAGCTGTTTTTT CASSQERDRASGELFF
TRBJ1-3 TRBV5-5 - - TGTGCCAGCAGCTTGTCGACCCCAGGTGGAAACACCATATATTTT CASSLSTPGGNTIYF
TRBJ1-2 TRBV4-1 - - TGCGCCAGCAGCCATACGCAGAGAGGCGGCTACACCTTC CASSHTQRGGYTF
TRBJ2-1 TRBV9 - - TGTGCCAGCAGCGTAGCCAGGGCCCGGAATGAGCAGTTCTTC CASSVARARNEQFF
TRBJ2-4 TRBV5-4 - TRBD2 TGTGCCAGCAGCTTGAAGCAGGCGGGGGTAGCGGGGAACATTCAGTACTTC CASSLKQAGVAGNIQYF
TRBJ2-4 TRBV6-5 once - TGTGCCAGCTCCGAGGGGGTAGCCAAAAACATTCAGTACTTC CASSEGVAKNIQYF
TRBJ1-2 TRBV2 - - TGTGCCAGCAGTGATCCTGTGGCAGGGTACACTTTGGACTATGGCTACACCTTC CASSDPVAGYTLDYGYTF
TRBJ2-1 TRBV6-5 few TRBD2 TGTGCCAGCACGGGACTAGCGGGAGTAGGTGAGCAGTTCTTC CASTGLAGVGEQFF
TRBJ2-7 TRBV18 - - TGTGCCAGCTCACCTATCGGGGGTTCCTACGAGCAGTACTTC CASSPIGGSYEQYF
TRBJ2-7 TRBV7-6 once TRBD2 TGTGCCAGCAGCTTGTACGCCGGGACTAGGGCCTACGAGCAGTACTTC CASSLYAGTRAYEQYF
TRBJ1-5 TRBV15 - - TGTGCCACCAGCAGAGATCAGGCAGCCCAGCCCCAGCATTTT CATSRDQAAQPQHF
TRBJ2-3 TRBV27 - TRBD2 TGTGCCAGCAGATCCAGCGGGGCCAGCACAGATACGCAGTATTTT CASRSSGASTDTQYF
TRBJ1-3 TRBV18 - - TGTGCCAGCTCAAGAAAAGGGGGTGATAGCTCTGGAAACACCATATATTTT CASSRKGGDSSGNTIYF
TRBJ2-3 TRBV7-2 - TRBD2 TGTGCCAGCAGCCCCGCGGGGGGCTACTTGGATACGCAGTATTTT CASSPAGGYLDTQYF
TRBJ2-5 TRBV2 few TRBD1 TGTGCCAGCAGTCGGGACAGGAAAGAGACCCAGTACTTC CASSRDRKETQYF
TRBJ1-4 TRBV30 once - TGTGCCTGGAGTGCAGGGGTGGCAACTAATGAAAAACTGTTTTTT CAWSAGVATNEKLFF
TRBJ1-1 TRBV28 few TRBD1 TGTGCCAGCAGGACTCAGGGGGTGAACACTGAAGCTTTCTTT CASRTQGVNTEAFF
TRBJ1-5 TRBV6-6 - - TGTGCCAGCAGTTACCAGGGTGGAAGACAGCCCCAGCATTTT CASSYQGGRQPQHF
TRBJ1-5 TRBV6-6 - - TGTGCCAGCAGTTACGGGGAGGGAAGAGGTCAGCCCCAGCATTTT CASSYGEGRGQPQHF
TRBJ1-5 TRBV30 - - TGTGCCTGGAACGAGGGCGTTAGCAATCAGCCCCAGCATTTT CAWNEGVSNQPQHF
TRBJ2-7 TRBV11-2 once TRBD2 TGTGCCAGCAGCTTATCTAGCGGGGGTTACTACGAGCAGTACTTC CASSLSSGGYYEQYF
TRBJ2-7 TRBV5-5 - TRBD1 TGTGCCAGCAGTTGGACAGGGGGAGAATACGAGCAGTACTTC CASSWTGGEYEQYF
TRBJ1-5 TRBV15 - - TGTGCCACCAGCAAGGGGGAAGCGGACCGGACACGGCCCCAGCATTTT CATSKGEADRTRPQHF
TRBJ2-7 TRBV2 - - TGTGCCAGCAGTGAGGGGGCGGCCTACGAGCAGTACTTC CASSEGAAYEQYF
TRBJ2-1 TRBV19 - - TGTGCCAGTAGTATCGGGGGCTCCTACAATGAGCAGTTCTTC CASSIGGSYNEQFF
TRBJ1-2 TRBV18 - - TGTGCCAGCTCACCTTCAGGGGAGAGTCATGGCTACACCTTC CASSPSGESHGYTF
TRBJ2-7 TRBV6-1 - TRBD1 TGTGCCAGCGGACAGGGGAACTACGAGCAGTACTTC CASGQGNYEQYF
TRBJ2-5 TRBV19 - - TGTGCCAGTAGTATAGGAATCCGAGGGGAGACCCAGTACTTC CASSIGIRGETQYF
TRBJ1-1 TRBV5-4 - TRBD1 TGTGCCAGCAGCTTGGAGGAAGCAGGGGGCACTGAAGCTTTCTTT CASSLEEAGGTEAFF
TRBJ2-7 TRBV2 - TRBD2 TGTGCCAGCACGCGGGAGGGCCTGGACGAGCAGTACTTC CASTREGLDEQYF
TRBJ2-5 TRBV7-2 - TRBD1 TGTGCCAGCAGCTTTTATGGACAGGGGGAGACCCAGTACTTC CASSFYGQGETQYF
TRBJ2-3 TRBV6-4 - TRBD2 TGTGCCAGCAGTGACAGCGGGGGTCGAGGAGATACGCAGTATTTT CASSDSGGRGDTQYF
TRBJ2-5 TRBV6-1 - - TGTGCCAGCACCAAAAAGGACAGCCTGGGGGAGACCCAGTACTTC CASTKKDSLGETQYF
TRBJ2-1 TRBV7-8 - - TGTGCCAGCAGCGATCGGGAGTACAATGAGCAGTTCTTC CASSDREYNEQFF
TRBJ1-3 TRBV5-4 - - TGTGCCAGCAGCTTGGGACCGGGGTACGGAAACACCATATATTTT CASSLGPGYGNTIYF
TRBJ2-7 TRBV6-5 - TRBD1 TGTGCCAGCAGTTACCACAGGGGTATAGGGACCCACGAGCAGTACTTC CASSYHRGIGTHEQYF